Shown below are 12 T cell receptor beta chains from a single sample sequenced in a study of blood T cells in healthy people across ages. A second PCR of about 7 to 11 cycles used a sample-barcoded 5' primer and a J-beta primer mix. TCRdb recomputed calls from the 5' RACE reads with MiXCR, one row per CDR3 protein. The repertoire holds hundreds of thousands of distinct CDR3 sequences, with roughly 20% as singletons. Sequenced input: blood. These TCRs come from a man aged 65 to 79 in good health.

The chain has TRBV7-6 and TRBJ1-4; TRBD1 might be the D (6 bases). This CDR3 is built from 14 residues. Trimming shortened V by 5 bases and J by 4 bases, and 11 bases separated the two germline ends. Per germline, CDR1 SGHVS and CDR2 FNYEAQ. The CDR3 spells CASSVGGRNEKLFF. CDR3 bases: TGTGCCAGCAGCGTTGGGGGCCGTAATGAAAAACTGTTTTTT.

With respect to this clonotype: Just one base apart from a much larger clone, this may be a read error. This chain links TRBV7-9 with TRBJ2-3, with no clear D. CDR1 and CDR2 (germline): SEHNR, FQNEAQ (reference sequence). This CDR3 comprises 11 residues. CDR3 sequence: CAGSFDDTQYF. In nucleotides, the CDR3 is TGTGCCGGCAGCTTTGATGATACGCAGTATTTT.

CDR3 sequence reads: CSASLATVYEQFF. DNA for the CDR3: TGCAGTGCTAGCCTAGCGACGGTGTATGAGCAGTTCTTC. The rearrangement uses TRBV20-1 and TRBJ2-5; the D gene is possibly TRBD2 (6 bases). The J call may not be correct, given that the DNA end is closer to TRBJ2-1. This CDR3 is 13 amino acids long. Per germline, CDR1 DFQATT and CDR2 SNEGSKA (reference sequence).

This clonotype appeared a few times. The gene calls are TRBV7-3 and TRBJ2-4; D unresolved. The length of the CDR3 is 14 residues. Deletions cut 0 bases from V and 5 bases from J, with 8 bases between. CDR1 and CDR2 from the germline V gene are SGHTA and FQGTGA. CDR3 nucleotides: TGTGCCAGCAGCTTAACCCAAAAGCAAAACATTCAGTACTTC. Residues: CASSLTQKQNIQYF.

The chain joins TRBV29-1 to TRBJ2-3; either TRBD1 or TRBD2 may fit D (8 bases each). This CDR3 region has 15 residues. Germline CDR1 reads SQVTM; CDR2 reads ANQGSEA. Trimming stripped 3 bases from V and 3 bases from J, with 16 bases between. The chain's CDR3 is CSVEGGRTGTDTQYF. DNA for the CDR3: TGCAGCGTTGAGGGCGGGAGGACAGGGACAGATACGCAGTATTTT.

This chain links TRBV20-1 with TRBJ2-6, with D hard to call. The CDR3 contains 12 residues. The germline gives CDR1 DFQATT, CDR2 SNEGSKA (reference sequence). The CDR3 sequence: CTSGSGANVLTF. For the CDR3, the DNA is TGCACCTCGGGCTCTGGGGCCAACGTCCTGACTTTC.

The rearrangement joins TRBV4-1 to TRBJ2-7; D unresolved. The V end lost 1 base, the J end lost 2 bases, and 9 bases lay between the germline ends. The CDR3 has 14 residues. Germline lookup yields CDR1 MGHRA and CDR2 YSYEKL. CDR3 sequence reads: CASSQVVLTYEQYF. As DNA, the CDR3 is TGCGCCAGCAGCCAAGTAGTTCTAACCTACGAGCAGTACTTC.

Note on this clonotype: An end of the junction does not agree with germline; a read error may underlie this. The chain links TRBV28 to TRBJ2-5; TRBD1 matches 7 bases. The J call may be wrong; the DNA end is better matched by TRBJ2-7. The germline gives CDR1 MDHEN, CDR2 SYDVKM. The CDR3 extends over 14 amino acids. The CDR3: CAGRRQGKSYEQYF. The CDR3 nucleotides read TGTGCCGGCAGAAGACAGGGTAAATCCTACGAGCAGTACTTC.

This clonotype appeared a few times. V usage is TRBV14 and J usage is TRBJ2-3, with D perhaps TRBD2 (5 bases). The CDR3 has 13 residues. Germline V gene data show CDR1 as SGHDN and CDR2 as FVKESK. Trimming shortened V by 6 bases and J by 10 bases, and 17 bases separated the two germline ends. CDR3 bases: TGTGCCAGCAGTCCAGGAGGATTGAGTGCGCAGTATTTT. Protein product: CASSPGGLSAQYF.

CDR3 protein: CASSFLQREPYEQYF. CDR3 in DNA: TGTGCCAGCAGCTTCCTGCAGCGGGAGCCCTACGAGCAGTACTTC. The J gene is TRBJ2-7, the V gene TRBV13, with 8 positions matching TRBD2. The junction had 6 bases not matched to a gene; V was cut back by 3 bases and J by 2 bases. Germline CDR1 reads PRHDT; CDR2 reads FYEKMQ (reference sequence). This CDR3 comprises 15 residues.

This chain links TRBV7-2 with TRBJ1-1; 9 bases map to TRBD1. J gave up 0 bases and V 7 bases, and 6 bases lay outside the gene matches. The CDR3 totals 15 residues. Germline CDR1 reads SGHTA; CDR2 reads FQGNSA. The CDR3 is CASNYGTGLNTEAFF. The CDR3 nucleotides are TGTGCCAGCAACTATGGGACAGGGCTGAACACTGAAGCTTTCTTT.

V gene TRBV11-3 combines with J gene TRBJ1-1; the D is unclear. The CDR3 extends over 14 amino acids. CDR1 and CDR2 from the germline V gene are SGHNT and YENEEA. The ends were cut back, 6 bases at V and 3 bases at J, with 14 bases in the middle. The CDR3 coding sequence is TGTGCCAGCAGTCTTGGGAGGGTTTACACTGAAGCTTTCTTT. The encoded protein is CASSLGRVYTEAFF.